These T cell receptor beta chains were read from a single sample in a study of T cell responses to AZD1222 COVID-19 vaccine. Clones were read by immunoSEQ multiplex PCR, and TCRdb kept only the in-frame ones, dropping some. The sample carries under 150,000 clones, 82% recorded once. The specimen comprised peripheral blood, sampled on day 0 of MenACWY control vaccination. These receptors were taken from an adult in good health. Both conserved end residues are part of each CDR3. Each record gives: D gene, clone size, V gene, J gene, CDR3 protein. D genes are given only for firm matches. Clone size, where shown, is once, few, many, or a class for clones that have expanded.

>.|.|TRBV18|TRBJ2-3
CASSPPVRTDTQYF
>.|.|TRBV11-2|TRBJ2-2
CASSLAGPNTGELFF
>TRBD1|.|TRBV7-9|TRBJ2-7
CASSQGAAEAYEQYF
>TRBD2|few|TRBV5-1|TRBJ2-3
CASAGTSPSTDTQYF
>.|.|TRBV6-5|TRBJ2-3
CASSYLDTQYF
>.|.|TRBV30|TRBJ1-3
CAWSTAGSTGNTIYF
>.|.|TRBV5-6|TRBJ1-5
CASSLGQQYQPQHF
>TRBD1|.|TRBV5-1|TRBJ2-1
CASSLAQGATVNEQFF
>.|.|TRBV19|TRBJ2-3
CASKVSGDPTDTQYF
>.|.|TRBV2|TRBJ1-5
CASSPQETGHQPQHF
>.|.|TRBV11-2|TRBJ1-4
CASSPQVGNNEKLFF
>.|.|TRBV2|TRBJ2-3
CASSDRLNTDTQYF
>.|.|TRBV19|TRBJ1-5
CASSIGRGRVQPQHF
>.|.|TRBV11-1|TRBJ2-7
CASSRPGSYEQYF
>.|.|TRBV20-1|TRBJ1-5
CSARRGQPQHF
>.|.|TRBV3-1/TRBV3-2|TRBJ1-1
CASSQDGWNTEAFF
>.|.|TRBV19|TRBJ1-1
CASSIRRGPEAFF
>.|.|TRBV7-2|TRBJ1-5
CASSSPGSNQPQHF
>TRBD1|.|TRBV6-5|TRBJ1-1
CASRGTGNTEAFF
>TRBD1|.|TRBV5-1|TRBJ2-1
CASSLRQGPEFF
>.|.|TRBV11-1|TRBJ1-1
CASSSGVATEAFF
>.|.|TRBV7-2|TRBJ2-7
CASSSGTGTPYEQYF
>.|.|TRBV5-4|TRBJ1-6
CASSLIGAGNNSPLHF
>.|.|TRBV28|TRBJ1-2
CASTSGVINYGYTF
>TRBD1|.|TRBV6-4|TRBJ2-7
CASSLRDRAYEQYF
>.|few|TRBV2|TRBJ2-2
CASSPTPYTGELFF
>.|few|TRBV19|TRBJ1-4
CASGVLNEKLFF
>.|.|TRBV13|TRBJ2-1
CASSPRQNLYNEQFF